This T cell receptor (beta chain) was sequenced for a study of CD8+CD57+ T cells in acquired aplastic anemia. Looking at the study overall: The study obtained an average of around 3.4 ug of DNA from sorted CD4+ and CD8+ cells.

Previously, flow cytometry had revealed CD8+CD57+ cell expansion in the patients chosen for sequencing. Patients, without exception, had severe acquired aplastic anemia. Patients were therapy-naive when their blood was sampled. Study-level results: Patients and controls turned out to have 25 to 30 CD8+ CDR3 sequences in common.

The table lists this clonotype with many counts. The antigen is undetermined. The germline CDR1 and CDR2 sequences are SNHLY and FYNNEI. The CDR3 runs to 15 residues. V dropped 8 bases and J dropped 3 bases, with 20 bases sitting between them. It was genomic DNA that served as the template for profiling TCR beta VDJ and CDR3. TCRdb re-called the reads through MiXCR, storing one row per CDR3 protein. The sample consists of 200,000 to 300,000 distinct CDR3 sequences, about 44% of them appearing once. This receptor was taken from a human donor with aplastic anemia. This chain joins TRBV2 and TRBJ2-7; D may be TRBD2 (5 bases). Source material: sorted CD4+, CD8+, or CD8+CD57+ T cells (not recorded which) from PBMCs. The CDR3: CASFNMDGKIYEQYF. The CDR3 nucleotides are TGTGCCAGCTTCAATATGGACGGGAAAATCTACGAGCAGTACTTC.